One and the same sample provided the 9 T cell receptor beta chains below, sequenced in a study of blood T cell repertoires in COVID-19. Repertoires were generated with immunoSEQ multiplex PCR, while TCRdb's copy carries only in-frame clones and drops some. The data show approximately 180,000 clones, with 70% to 90% seen just once and 5% to 6.5% held by the top ten. Sequencing used peripheral blood. The receptor source for this set is a man in his forties or fifties with active or convalescent COVID-19.

The gene calls are TRBV5-4 and TRBJ2-5; perhaps TRBD1 as D (5 bases). The germline gives CDR1 SGHNT, CDR2 YYREEE (reference sequence). The CDR3 is 14 residues long. Trimming shortened V by 4 bases and J by 5 bases, and 15 bases separated the two germline ends. The CDR3 nucleotides read TGTGCCAGCAGCCTGGGTGGGGCGAGTGAGACCCAGTACTTC. Translation gives CASSLGGASETQYF.

DNA for the CDR3: TGTGCCAGCAGCGGGACCGGGGGAGGCTACACCTTC. Its protein is CASSGTGGGYTF. The gene calls are TRBV2 and TRBJ1-2; a weak D match, TRBD1 (5 bases). The germline V gene encodes CDR1 SNHLY and CDR2 FYNNEI. V lost 6 bases and J lost 8, with 13 bases in between. The CDR3 runs 12 residues.

This chain connects TRBV9 to TRBJ2-3, with D maybe TRBD2 (5 bases). The V gene's germline CDR1 is SGDLS and CDR2 YYNGEE. V dropped 7 bases and J dropped 0 bases, with 9 bases sitting between them. The CDR3 spans 13 residues. CDR3 sequence: CASGKRSTDTQYF. For the CDR3, the DNA is TGTGCCAGCGGGAAGCGGAGCACAGATACGCAGTATTTT.

This chain uses TRBV27 with TRBJ1-1; 8 positions match TRBD1. Unmatched junction bases numbered 8, after V lost 5 bases and J lost 3 bases. Germline V CDR1 and CDR2: MNHEY, SMNVEV (reference sequence). The CDR3 is made up of 15 amino acids. DNA of the CDR3: TGTGCCAGCAGTGCGAGGGACAGGTACTACACTGAAGCTTTCTTT. Translating it yields CASSARDRYYTEAFF.

V gene TRBV19 combines with J gene TRBJ2-4, with 8 bases aligning to TRBD1. The CDR3 spans 14 residues. In germline, CDR1 is LNHDA, CDR2 SQIVND (reference sequence). Germline trimming cut 11 bases from V and 7 bases from J; bases unmatched to any gene: 13. CDR3 nucleotide sequence: TGTGCCTCCCAAGGAGGTCAGGGGGCGAACATTCAGTACTTC. Translated, it gives CASQGGQGANIQYF. The variable domain in full, with the rest retrieved from reference TRBV19 and TRBJ2-4, is DGGITQSPKYLFRKEGQNVTLSCEQNLNHDAMYWYRQDPGQGLRLIYYSQIVNDFQKGDIAEGYSVSREKKESFPLTVTSAQKNPTAFYLCASQGGQGANIQYFGAGTRLSVL.

The chain's CDR3 is CASSYSPAGYGYTF. The CDR3 DNA follows: TGTGCCAGCAGTTACTCACCCGCAGGCTATGGCTACACCTTC. The chain combines TRBV6-5 with TRBJ1-2, with D uncertain. Per germline, CDR1 MNHEY and CDR2 SVGAGI. Trimming left V 0 bases short and J 4 bases short, with 9 bases between. This CDR3 has 14 residues.

V and J are TRBV3-1 (or the pseudogene TRBV3-2) and TRBJ2-2; tentatively, D is TRBD2 (6 bases). CDR1 and CDR2 from the germline V gene are LGHDT and YNNKEL (reference sequence). The CDR3 spans 15 residues. V lost 4 bases, J lost 3 bases, and 12 bases lay in between. For the CDR3, the DNA is TGTGCCAGCAGCCGTACGGGACTCGACACCGGGGAGCTGTTTTTT. This encodes CASSRTGLDTGELFF.

As to this clone: Germline is not matched at one junction end, which may reflect a read error. The J gene is TRBJ2-7, the V gene TRBV28; 10 nucleotides line up with TRBD2. Germline lookup yields CDR1 MDHEN and CDR2 SYDVKM. The CDR3 has 18 amino acids. The CDR3 DNA follows: TGTGCCACCAGTTTGTTTGGGGGGCTAGCGGGGGACCACTACGAGCAGTACTTC. Translating it yields CATSLFGGLAGDHYEQYF.

This chain joins TRBV5-5 and TRBJ1-1; D ambiguous. V was cut by 1 base and J by 8 bases, with 18 bases left in between. The CDR3 runs to 15 residues. Germline CDR1 SGHKS, CDR2 YYEKEE (reference sequence). CDR3 nucleotides: TGTGCCAGCAGCTTGTTTGTAGCCCTCGGCACCGAAGCTTTCTTT. Protein product: CASSLFVALGTEAFF.